The 15 T cell receptor beta chains listed next were all sequenced from one sample in a study of CD8 T cells in Susac syndrome (dated by TCRdb to about 2019). The library was made by the immunoSEQ multiplex PCR assay. RNA was extracted using the RNeasy kit, and roughly 0.5 to 1 microgram was reverse transcribed with random hexamers. TCRdb took the public reads, trimmed them with fastp at Q25, ran MiXCR for clone calling and kept in-frame beta chains. Entries are consolidated by CDR3 protein sequence, retaining the most common genes and DNA. The sample data list 250,000 to 350,000 distinct CDR3 sequences, and 90% to 95% of these were observed just once. The ten top clones hold 0.065% of the sample. Source material: CD4+ T cells from PBMCs. Receptor source: a human donor with multiple sclerosis.

The chain recombines TRBV20-1 with TRBJ1-5, with D possibly matching TRBD1 (5 bases). The CDR3 loop spans 15 amino acids. CDR1 is DFQATT and CDR2 is SNEGSKA in the germline V gene (reference sequence). V lost 1 base to trimming and J lost 2 bases, with 12 bases between them. This CDR3 reads CSARAEGYGNQPQHF. The CDR3 DNA is TGCAGTGCTAGAGCAGAGGGGTACGGCAATCAGCCCCAGCATTTT.

V gene TRBV20-1 combines with J gene TRBJ1-1; 12 nucleotides agree with TRBD1. J lost 3 bases, V lost 2 bases, and 7 bases had no gene match. Per the germline V gene, CDR1 is DFQATT and CDR2 is SNEGSKA (reference sequence). The CDR3 is 16 amino acids. The CDR3 is CSARPGQGARDTEAFF. The CDR3 DNA sequence: TGCAGTGCTAGACCGGGACAGGGGGCTCGAGACACTGAAGCTTTCTTT.

The chain combines TRBV20-1 with TRBJ2-5; 7 positions agree with TRBD2. Germline loops: CDR1 DFQATT, CDR2 SNEGSKA (reference sequence). The CDR3 length is 13 residues. With 3 bases clipped from V and 2 bases from J, the junction kept 3 bases outside the gene matches. CDR3 nucleotide sequence: TGCAGTGCTAGGCCTAGCGGACAAGAGACCCAGTACTTC. It encodes CSARPSGQETQYF.

V and J are TRBV2 and TRBJ1-1, with D unresolved. Germline values: CDR1 SNHLY, CDR2 FYNNEI. CDR3 length: 11 residues. CDR3 sequence (DNA): TGTGCGTCAGGCCAAGACACTGAAGCTTTCTTT. It is translated as CASGQDTEAFF.

This clonotype was found once. V usage is TRBV5-1 and J usage is TRBJ2-7; 9 bases agree with TRBD1. Germline CDR1 is SGHRS and CDR2 is YFSETQ. The CDR3 extends over 15 amino acids. V lost 3 bases to trimming and J lost 3 bases; unmatched junction nucleotides: 7. The DNA for the CDR3 is TGCGCCAGCAGCTCCTCGGGACAGGGCAGCTACGAGCAGTACTTC. Translated, it gives CASSSSGQGSYEQYF.

CDR3 region: CASSSASLAKNIQYF. CDR3 bases: TGTGCCAGCAGTTCTGCCAGTCTAGCCAAAAACATTCAGTACTTC. The V gene is TRBV6-2 or TRBV6-3, the J gene TRBJ2-4; D not resolved. The CDR3 covers 15 residues. Trimming removed 4 bases from V and 0 bases from J, with 10 bases in between. CDR1 is MNHEY and CDR2 is SVGEGT in the germline V gene.

The chain links TRBV12-3 or TRBV12-4 to TRBJ2-1; no firm D call. V lost 3 bases and J lost 5, with 5 bases in between. CDR3 length: 12 amino acids. CDR3 DNA: TGTGCCAGCAGTTTTGGCAACAATGAGCAGTTCTTC. Protein: CASSFGNNEQFF.

The chain joins TRBV5-1 to TRBJ2-3; a possible D gene is TRBD2 (6 bases). This CDR3 spans 15 amino acids. CDR1 and CDR2 (germline): SGHRS, YFSETQ. Deletions cut 4 bases from V and 5 bases from J, with 17 bases between. CDR3 sequence: CASSPIRPGEDTQYF. The CDR3, as DNA: TGCGCCAGCAGCCCTATCAGACCGGGGGAAGATACGCAGTATTTT. The full variable domain, its missing parts supplied by reference TRBV5-1 and TRBJ2-3, is KAGVTQTPRYLIKTRGQQVTLSCSPISGHRSVSWYQQTPGQGLQFLFEYFSETQRNKGNFPGRFSGRQFSNSRSEMNVSTLELGDSALYLCASSPIRPGEDTQYFGPGTRLTVL.

The rearrangement uses TRBV20-1 and TRBJ2-1; 12 nucleotides match TRBD1. CDR3 length: 18 residues. The germline V gene has CDR1 DFQATT and CDR2 SNEGSKA (reference sequence). V was clipped by 6 bases and J by 0 bases; unmatched bases: 12. CDR3: CSAYPGQGAIGSYNEQFF. The CDR3 bases are TGCAGTGCCTATCCGGGACAGGGGGCTATCGGCTCCTACAATGAGCAGTTCTTC.

J is TRBJ1-2 and V is TRBV30; tentatively, D is TRBD1 (5 bases). The CDR3 sequence is 16 residues long. Germline assignment: CDR1 GTSNPN and CDR2 SVGIG (reference sequence). The V end lost 2 bases, the J end lost 2 bases, and 18 bases lay between the germline ends. In DNA, the CDR3 is TGTGCCTGGAGTACACGCTGGGCAGACAGCAACTATGGCTACACCTTC. This translates into CAWSTRWADSNYGYTF. The entire variable domain, with the rest obtained from reference TRBV30 and TRBJ1-2, is as follows: SQTIHQWPATLVQPVGSPLSLECTVEGTSNPNLYWYRQAAGRGLQLLFYSVGIGQISSEVPQNLSASRPQDRQFILSSKKLLLSDSGFYLCAWSTRWADSNYGYTFGSGTRLTVV.

V usage is TRBV7-9 and J usage is TRBJ2-3; TRBD2 is a possible D gene (5 bases). Germline CDR1 and CDR2: SEHNR and FQNEAQ (reference sequence). The V gene lost 7 bases and the J gene lost 0 bases, with 11 bases spanning the gap. The CDR3 totals 14 residues. The CDR3 region is CASIEGYSTDTQYF. The CDR3 nucleotides are TGTGCCAGCATCGAGGGTTATAGCACAGATACGCAGTATTTT.

The V and J genes are TRBV12-3 or TRBV12-4 and TRBJ2-7; 8 positions match TRBD1. This CDR3 has 14 residues. The trim removed 6 bases at V and 0 bases at J, leaving 4 bases unmatched. CDR3 nucleotide sequence: TGTGCCAGCAGACGGACAGGGAGCTCCTACGAGCAGTACTTC. The encoded protein is CASRRTGSSYEQYF.

CDR3 residues: CASSLTGREAFF. CDR3 DNA: TGTGCCAGCAGCTTAACCGGGAGAGAAGCTTTCTTT. The rearrangement joins TRBV7-6 to TRBJ1-1; D unclear. Germline lookup yields CDR1 SGHVS and CDR2 FNYEAQ. The ends were cut back, 2 bases at V and 8 bases at J, with 9 bases in the middle. This CDR3 comprises 12 residues.

The V call is TRBV30, the J call TRBJ1-2, with D perhaps matching TRBD1 (5 bases). CDR3 size: 13 residues. V lost 7 bases and J 8 bases, leaving 20 bases between the germline ends. From germline, CDR1 is GTSNPN and CDR2 SVGIG (reference sequence). CDR3 sequence: CASLTAIYGGYTF. CDR3 DNA: TGTGCCTCATTGACAGCTATCTATGGCGGCTACACCTTC. Looking up the rest from reference TRBV30 and TRBJ1-2 gives the full variable domain: SQTIHQWPATLVQPVGSPLSLECTVEGTSNPNLYWYRQAAGRGLQLLFYSVGIGQISSEVPQNLSASRPQDRQFILSSKKLLLSDSGFYLCASLTAIYGGYTFGSGTRLTVV.

The rearrangement joins TRBV30 to TRBJ2-5, with 9 bases that match TRBD2. The junction had 14 bases not matched to a gene; V was cut back by 2 bases and J by 4 bases. In germline, CDR1 is GTSNPN, CDR2 SVGIG (reference sequence). The CDR3 sequence is 17 residues long. CDR3: CAWSIGAGGLHSETQYF. CDR3 in DNA: TGTGCCTGGAGTATCGGAGCGGGGGGCCTACATTCAGAGACCCAGTACTTC.